Listed below are T cell receptor beta chains from one sample, sequenced in a study of type 1 and type 2 diabetes patients. From the multiplex PCR reads, TCRdb called clonotypes with MiXCR, one entry per CDR3 protein. The sample lists a few hundred thousand distinct CDR3 sequences, around 47% occurring once. The specimen was peripheral blood mononuclear cells (PBMCs). The receptors shown here come from a man aged 18 to 30 with type 2 diabetes. Each CDR3 is given with its conserved first and last residue. A D gene is named only where the DNA matches it firmly. Clone size is stated in some rows and not others, as once, few, many or a class when expanded.

TGTGCCAGCAGTGAACGGGGCCAAGAGACCCAGTACTTC | CASSERGQETQYF | TRBJ2-5 | NA | TRBV25-1 | many
TGTGCCAGTTCTAAAGGGGCGGGCTCCGAGCAGTACTTC | CASSKGAGSEQYF | TRBJ2-7 | NA | TRBV19 | few
TGTGCCAGCAGCTTAGAGGGGAGGGAGCTGTTTTTT | CASSLEGRELFF | TRBJ2-2 | NA | TRBV2 | NA
TGCAGTGCTACCGCCGGGACAGGGGGCCACAATGAGCAGTTCTTC | CSATAGTGGHNEQFF | TRBJ2-1 | TRBD1 | TRBV20-1 | NA
TGTGCCAGCAGCCTTGGGACCCCCCCTCATAATGAAAAACTGTTTTTT | CASSLGTPPHNEKLFF | TRBJ1-4 | NA | TRBV12-3/TRBV12-4 | few
TGTGCCAGCAGATCGGACAGGGTATTTCGTGGTACGCAGTATTTT | CASRSDRVFRGTQYF | TRBJ2-3 | TRBD1 | TRBV13 | few
TGTGCCTCCACCAAAGGGGACACTGAAAAACTGTTTTTT | CASTKGDTEKLFF | TRBJ1-4 | NA | TRBV30 | many
NA | CASSFYICSAREEEQYF | TRBJ2-7 | NA | TRBV7-8 | NA
TGCAGTGCTAGATCAGGGGGCGCCATGAACACTGAAGCTTTCTTT | CSARSGGAMNTEAFF | TRBJ1-1 | TRBD1 | TRBV20-1 | few
TGTGCCAGCAGTTCCCCTCAGAGGTATAAGGAGCAGTACTTC | CASSSPQRYKEQYF | TRBJ2-7 | NA | TRBV6-2/TRBV6-3 | NA
TGTGCCAGCAGACAAGGCGTCTGGAACACCGGGGAGCTGTTTTTT | CASRQGVWNTGELFF | TRBJ2-2 | NA | TRBV12-3/TRBV12-4 | few
TGCGCCAGCAGCCCAGGGTCCAAAGAGACCCAGTACTTC | CASSPGSKETQYF | TRBJ2-5 | NA | TRBV5-1 | few
TGTGCCAGCAGCTCCAGGGTGTACAATGAGCAGTACTTC | CASSSRVYNEQYF | TRBJ2-7 | NA | TRBV12-3/TRBV12-4 | NA
TGTGCCAGTAGTTTGGCTTCAGGTCCCGGCGAGCAGTACTTC | CASSLASGPGEQYF | TRBJ2-7 | NA | TRBV19 | few
TGTGCCAGCAGCTTAGGGTTGGCGGGAGGGCCCTACGAGCAGTACTTC | CASSLGLAGGPYEQYF | TRBJ2-7 | TRBD2 | TRBV7-3 | NA
TGCAGCGCTACCTCGGATATAAGAGCTGATACGCAGTATTTT | CSATSDIRADTQYF | TRBJ2-3 | NA | TRBV29-1 | few
TGTGCCAGCAGTTTCTCTCAGTTTACGAACACTGAAGCTTTCTTT | CASSFSQFTNTEAFF | TRBJ1-1 | NA | TRBV12-3/TRBV12-4 | few
TGTGCCAGCAGTGAATGGGGGACCGAAATTGGCGAGCAGTACTTC | CASSEWGTEIGEQYF | TRBJ2-7 | NA | TRBV25-1 | NA
TGCGCCAGCAGTGAAGACCCGCGGGAACAGACGCAGTATTTT | CASSEDPREQTQYF | TRBJ2-3 | NA | TRBV10-1 | NA
TGTGCCAGCAGGGCTGACGGACAACGAACCTACGAGCAGTACTTC | CASRADGQRTYEQYF | TRBJ2-7 | NA | TRBV12-3/TRBV12-4 | few
TGCAGTCCCCGACTAGCGGGGGGGGTGGGGACCCAGTACTTC | CSPRLAGGVGTQYF | TRBJ2-5 | TRBD2 | TRBV20-1 | NA
TGTGCCAGCAGTTACTACGGGACAGGGGACCTCGAGCAGTACTTC | CASSYYGTGDLEQYF | TRBJ2-7 | TRBD1 | TRBV28 | few
TGTGCCAGCAGCACGATGGGACAGGGGGCGCCGAGTTTGACAGATACGCAGTATTTT | CASSTMGQGAPSLTDTQYF | TRBJ2-3 | TRBD1 | TRBV7-9 | once
TGTGCCAGCAGGTTGGGGGCGCTGTGGAACACTGAAGCTTTCTTT | CASRLGALWNTEAFF | TRBJ1-1 | NA | TRBV7-9 | NA
TGTGCCAGCTCAGGAAAACAGGGTTGGACCACTGAAGCTTTCTTT | CASSGKQGWTTEAFF | TRBJ1-1 | NA | TRBV18 | NA
TGCGCCAGCAGCTTGGCTCCGGCAGGGGGAATGAACACTGAAGCTTTCTTT | CASSLAPAGGMNTEAFF | TRBJ1-1 | TRBD1 | TRBV5-1 | once
TGCAGTGCTCTTCACTCAGCGGGAGGGCCCTTCGAGCAGTACTTC | CSALHSAGGPFEQYF | TRBJ2-7 | TRBD2 | TRBV20-1 | NA
TGCGCCAGCAGTGTTTTATGCATTCCCTACACAGATACGCAGTATTTT | CASSVLCIPYTDTQYF | TRBJ2-3 | NA | TRBV10-1 | NA
TGTGCCAGCAGTGGAGTAGGAGAGACCCAGTACTTC | CASSGVGETQYF | TRBJ2-5 | NA | TRBV2 | many
TGTGCCAGCAGCTTAGGTTTAGGGCCCAATTCACCCCTCCACTTT | CASSLGLGPNSPLHF | TRBJ1-6 | NA | TRBV7-2 | few
TGTGCCACCAGCAGAGATAAGGACCTGGCCGGGGAGCTGTTTTTT | CATSRDKDLAGELFF | TRBJ2-2 | NA | TRBV15 | few
TGTGCCAGCAGTGAGGAGACTAGCGTCTACGAGCAGTACTTC | CASSEETSVYEQYF | TRBJ2-7 | TRBD2 | TRBV2 | many
TGTGCCAGCGCAGAGCAGTTCTTC | CASAEQFF | TRBJ2-1 | NA | TRBV2 | NA
TGTGCCAGCAGTGACCAGGGGGCGCTCACCGGGGAGCTGTTTTTT | CASSDQGALTGELFF | TRBJ2-2 | TRBD1 | TRBV2 | NA
TGTGCCAGCAGCTTCCTAGCGGGAGGAGATTTGGATACGCAGTATTTT | CASSFLAGGDLDTQYF | TRBJ2-3 | TRBD2 | TRBV25-1 | once
TGTGCCTGGAGCGCGGGACTATCCACAGATACGCAGTATTTT | CAWSAGLSTDTQYF | TRBJ2-3 | TRBD2 | TRBV30 | few
TGCAGCCTCTCGGGGGGCCCCTACGAGCAGTACTTC | CSLSGGPYEQYF | TRBJ2-7 | NA | TRBV20-1 | NA
TGTGCCAGCAGTTTCTGGGACAGAGCCTACGAGCAGTACTTC | CASSFWDRAYEQYF | TRBJ2-7 | TRBD1 | TRBV12-3/TRBV12-4 | NA
TGCGCCAGCAGCCAAGGCGTCGGGCCTGTGAACACTGAAGCTTTCTTT | CASSQGVGPVNTEAFF | TRBJ1-1 | NA | TRBV4-3 | NA
TGTGCCAGCAGTATCGCTGGGACAGGAGCCTATGAAGCTTTCTTT | CASSIAGTGAYEAFF | TRBJ1-1 | TRBD1 | TRBV6-6 | NA
TGTGCCAGCAGGCAGGCTAGGGAATCCTACGAGCAGTACTTC | CASRQARESYEQYF | TRBJ2-7 | NA | TRBV2 | many
TGTGCCAGCACAAACACAGGGGGGAATGAGCAGTTCTTC | CASTNTGGNEQFF | TRBJ2-1 | TRBD1 | TRBV27 | NA
TGTGCCAGCAGTCCCCGGGTGAGTGGGATGAACACTGAAGCTTTCTTT | CASSPRVSGMNTEAFF | TRBJ1-1 | NA | TRBV6-5 | NA
TGTGCCAGCAGCTTAGATGGGGGACCCTACGAGCAGTACTTC | CASSLDGGPYEQYF | TRBJ2-7 | NA | TRBV7-8 | NA
TGTGCCAGCAGCTATCGGCAAGCCTACGAGCAGTACTTC | CASSYRQAYEQYF | TRBJ2-7 | NA | TRBV28 | NA
TGCGCCATCTTTTATCGACAGGGGGTCAATCAGCCCCAGCATTTT | CAIFYRQGVNQPQHF | TRBJ1-5 | TRBD1 | TRBV10-1 | NA
TGTGCCAGCAGTGAACTGACTAGCGGGGGGCAAGAGACCCAGTACTTC | CASSELTSGGQETQYF | TRBJ2-5 | TRBD2 | TRBV2 | once
TGTGCCTGGAGTGTACTCTTCCACGAGCAGTACTTC | CAWSVLFHEQYF | TRBJ2-7 | NA | TRBV30 | many
TGTGCCAGTAGTATAATGAGGGGAGCTATGAACACTGAAGCTTTCTTT | CASSIMRGAMNTEAFF | TRBJ1-1 | NA | TRBV19 | NA
TGTGCCACCAGCGTACCGCAGGGCTGGGAGCAGTTCTTC | CATSVPQGWEQFF | TRBJ2-1 | NA | TRBV15 | few
TGTGCCAGCAGTTCGAACAGGGCGGAGACCCAGTACTTC | CASSSNRAETQYF | TRBJ2-5 | NA | TRBV27 | NA
TGCAGTGCTAGAGGACTACACGACTACAATGAGCAGTTCTTC | CSARGLHDYNEQFF | TRBJ2-1 | NA | TRBV20-1 | few
TGCAGTGCCTTTGGACAGCGGTTTACTGAAGCTTTCTTT | CSAFGQRFTEAFF | TRBJ1-1 | NA | TRBV20-1 | once
TGTGCCAGTACGGGTCAGGGGAGCCTGAACACTGAAGCTTTCTTT | CASTGQGSLNTEAFF | TRBJ1-1 | NA | TRBV19 | NA
TGTGCCAGCAGTTACTCGAGTCAGGGATCAGATACGCAGTATTTT | CASSYSSQGSDTQYF | TRBJ2-3 | NA | TRBV6-5 | few
TGTGCCACCAGTGATTTGGGCAGTCAAGAGACCCAGTACTTC | CATSDLGSQETQYF | TRBJ2-5 | NA | TRBV24-1 | NA
TGTGCCAGCATTCTTCGGCAGAACAATGAGCAGTTCTTC | CASILRQNNEQFF | TRBJ2-1 | NA | TRBV2 | few
TGTGCCAGCAACTTAAACCCCGGGACTCAAAACACCGGGGAGCTGTTTTTT | CASNLNPGTQNTGELFF | TRBJ2-2 | NA | TRBV7-2 | once